These T cell receptor beta chains were read from a single sample in a study of blood T cell repertoires in COVID-19. Profiled with immunoSEQ multiplex PCR; TCRdb holds only in-frame clones, not every one. This sample carries around 180,000 clones, around 82% of them seen once, and the ten largest clones take roughly a tenth. Sequenced input: peripheral blood. These receptors came from a woman older than 75 with active or convalescent COVID-19. Each CDR3 is given with its conserved first and last residue. D genes are given only for firm matches. Only some rows state a clone size, as once, few, many or a class for expanded clones.

abundance,j_gene,d_gene,v_gene,CDR3aa,CDR3nt
-,TRBJ2-4,-,TRBV6-1,CASSEQGYIQYF,TGTGCCAGCAGTGAACAGGGGTACATTCAGTACTTC
-,TRBJ1-6,-,TRBV19,CASRGQHNSPLHF,TGTGCCAGCCGAGGGCAACATAATTCACCCCTCCACTTT
-,TRBJ2-5,-,TRBV10-2,CASSGHYSRETQYF,TGCGCCAGCTCAGGACACTACTCGAGAGAGACCCAGTACTTC
-,TRBJ2-2,-,TRBV7-8,CASSFKIGSNTGELFF,TGTGCCAGCAGCTTTAAGATTGGCTCGAACACCGGGGAGCTGTTTTTT
-,TRBJ1-1,-,TRBV18,CASSPRTDTEAFF,TGTGCCAGCTCACCACGGACAGACACTGAAGCTTTCTTT
once,TRBJ1-5,-,TRBV11-2,CASSLVADQPQHF,TGTGCCAGCAGCTTAGTGGCCGATCAGCCCCAGCATTTT
-,TRBJ2-1,TRBD1,TRBV7-6,CASSWSPDRGRLNEQFF,TGTGCCAGCAGCTGGTCTCCGGACAGGGGGCGGCTCAATGAGCAGTTCTTC
-,TRBJ2-1,TRBD1,TRBV7-9,CASSGQGGWNEQFF,TGTGCCAGCAGCGGACAGGGGGGTTGGAATGAGCAGTTCTTC
-,TRBJ2-3,-,TRBV5-1,CASSLEAGSTDTQYF,TGCGCCAGCAGCTTGGAGGCGGGTAGCACAGATACGCAGTATTTT
-,TRBJ2-7,-,TRBV11-3,CASSLVLTDMPDEQYF,TGTGCCAGCAGCTTAGTCCTGACAGATATGCCGGACGAGCAGTACTTC
-,TRBJ2-2,TRBD1,TRBV5-1,CASSLGTAETGELFF,TGCGCCAGCAGCCTGGGGACAGCGGAAACCGGGGAGCTGTTTTTT
-,TRBJ2-2,TRBD2,TRBV2,CASRGTSNTGELFF,TGTGCCAGCAGGGGGACTAGCAACACCGGGGAGCTGTTTTTT
-,TRBJ2-4,-,TRBV7-6,CASSLDYRDIQYF,TGTGCCAGCAGCTTAGACTACCGGGACATTCAGTACTTC
-,TRBJ2-1,TRBD2,TRBV7-2,CASSLALAGGGINEQFF,TGTGCCAGCAGCTTAGCGCTAGCGGGAGGGGGAATCAATGAGCAGTTCTTC
once,TRBJ2-7,-,TRBV20-1,CSASTPGISGEQYF,TGCAGTGCTAGTACTCCAGGGATTTCGGGTGAGCAGTACTTC
-,TRBJ1-6,-,TRBV12-5,CASGFGGWRGGNSPLHF,TGTGCTAGTGGTTTTGGCGGATGGAGGGGGGGTAATTCACCCCTCCACTTT
-,TRBJ2-7,TRBD2,TRBV2,CASSLAGVGEQYF,TGTGCCAGCAGTCTAGCGGGAGTCGGAGAGCAGTACTTC
-,TRBJ2-3,TRBD2,TRBV7-3,CASSLASGRGTDTQYF,TGTGCCAGCAGCTTAGCGAGCGGGAGGGGCACAGATACGCAGTATTTT
-,TRBJ2-1,-,TRBV6-4,CASSVSSFSYNEQFF,TGTGCCAGCAGTGTCTCTAGCTTTTCCTACAATGAGCAGTTCTTC
-,TRBJ1-1,-,TRBV18,CASSPAQDTEAFF,TGTGCCAGCTCCCCCGCACAGGACACTGAAGCTTTCTTT
-,TRBJ2-1,TRBD2,TRBV7-3,CASSLAGTSGHNEQFF,TGTGCCAGCAGCTTGGCGGGGACTAGCGGACACAATGAGCAGTTCTTC
-,TRBJ2-6,-,TRBV18,CASSPVGLEGANVLTF,TGTGCCAGCTCACCCGTGGGCCTCGAAGGGGCCAACGTCCTGACTTTC
-,TRBJ1-2,-,TRBV19,CASSIVWAGTEGYTF,TGTGCCAGTAGTATAGTTTGGGCAGGCACAGAGGGCTACACCTTC
-,TRBJ1-1,-,TRBV6-2/TRBV6-3,CASSRPLGAFTEAFF,TGTGCCAGCAGTCGCCCACTTGGGGCTTTCACTGAAGCTTTCTTT